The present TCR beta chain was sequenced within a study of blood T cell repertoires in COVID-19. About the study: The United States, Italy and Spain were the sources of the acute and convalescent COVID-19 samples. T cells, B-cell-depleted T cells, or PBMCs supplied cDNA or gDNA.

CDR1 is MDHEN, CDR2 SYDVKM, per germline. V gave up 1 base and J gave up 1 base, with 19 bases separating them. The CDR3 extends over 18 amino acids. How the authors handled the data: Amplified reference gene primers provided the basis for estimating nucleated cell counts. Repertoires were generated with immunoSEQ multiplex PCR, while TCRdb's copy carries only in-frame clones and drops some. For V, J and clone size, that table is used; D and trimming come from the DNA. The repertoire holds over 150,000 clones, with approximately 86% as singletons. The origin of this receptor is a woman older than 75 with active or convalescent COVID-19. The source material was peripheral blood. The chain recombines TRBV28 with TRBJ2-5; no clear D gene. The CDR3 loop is CASSLLGLGLQSQETQYF. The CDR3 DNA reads TGTGCCAGCAGTTTATTGGGTTTGGGCCTGCAGAGCCAAGAGACCCAGTACTTC.